This passage covers 12 T cell receptor beta chains from one sample sequenced in a study of T cell repertoires in cytomegalovirus infection. TCRdb reprocessed the reads with MiXCR, giving one entry per CDR3 protein. The sample gives 130,000 or so distinct CDR3 sequences, 6.5% of which show up once; roughly 18% is in the top ten. Sequencing was done on a sample of PBMCs. The receptors were gathered from a human donor in good health (CMV status not recorded). Some clones in this sample may be carry-over from other donors' samples.

The table lists this clonotype with many counts. The gene calls are TRBV6-2 or TRBV6-3 and TRBJ1-2; TRBD1 matches 8 bases. Germline assignment: CDR1 MNHEY and CDR2 SVGEGT. With V trimmed by 5 bases and J by 8 bases, 4 bases remained unmatched. This CDR3 contains 12 residues. In DNA, the CDR3 is TGTGCCAGCAGTCTCCGGGACAGGGGCTACACCTTC. It encodes CASSLRDRGYTF.

This clonotype has only one observation. A much larger clone is a single base away; this may be a read error. This chain uses TRBV5-6 with TRBJ2-2; tentatively, D is TRBD1 (6 bases). The germline V gene has CDR1 SGHDT and CDR2 YYEEEE. The CDR3 has 13 residues. The CDR3 spells CASKLQGSGELYF. CDR3 in DNA: TGTGCCAGCAAACTACAGGGTTCCGGGGAGCTGTATTTT.

The rearrangement uses TRBV7-2 and TRBJ2-2, with 9 bases fitting TRBD1. The ends lost 2 bases at V and 0 bases at J; junction bases unmatched: 7. Germline lookup yields CDR1 SGHTA and CDR2 FQGNSA. The CDR3 has 18 amino acids. The DNA for the CDR3 is TGTGCCAGCAGCTTATTCCGCAGGGACAGGGCGAACACCGGGGAGCTGTTTTTT. Translated, it gives CASSLFRRDRANTGELFF.

The rearrangement joins TRBV10-3 to TRBJ1-1; TRBD1 might be the D (6 bases). Trimming took 2 bases from V and 6 from J, leaving 13 bases between them. CDR3 length: 14 amino acids. Germline-derived CDR1 and CDR2 are ENHRY and SYGVKD. The CDR3 protein is CAISERGTRAEAFF. As DNA, the CDR3 is TGTGCCATCAGTGAGAGGGGGACCCGGGCTGAAGCTTTCTTT.

This clonotype showed up many times. The V gene is TRBV7-2, the J gene TRBJ1-1; D remains ambiguous. V lost 5 bases to trimming and J lost 4 bases, with 20 bases between them. Germline V gene sequence: CDR1 SGHTA, CDR2 FQGNSA. The CDR3 has 16 residues. The DNA of the CDR3 is TGTGCCAGCAGCACCCAAATCCCCCAGGCGGGCACTGAAGCTTTCTTT. Translated: CASSTQIPQAGTEAFF. The full variable domain, in which reference TRBV7-2 and TRBJ1-1 provide the parts outside the CDR3, is GAGVSQSPSNKVTEKGKDVELRCDPISGHTALYWYRQSLGQGLEFLIYFQGNSAPDKSGLPSDRFSAERTGGSVSTLTIQRTQQEDSAVYLCASSTQIPQAGTEAFFGQGTRLTVV.

This clonotype was counted at least ten times. DNA of the CDR3: TGTGCCAGCAGAGGCGACAGGGTCGAATATGGCTACACCTTC. Encoded protein: CASRGDRVEYGYTF. This chain connects TRBV6-1 to TRBJ1-2; TRBD1 matches at 7 bases. The V and J ends lost 6 bases and 5 bases, in that order; junction bases with no gene match: 9. The CDR3 spans 14 residues. Germline CDR1 MNHNS, CDR2 SASEGT.

This clonotype showed up many times. This rearrangement joins TRBV7-2 to TRBJ1-2, with D possibly being TRBD1 (5 bases). The CDR3 totals 13 residues. V lost 0 bases and J 8 bases, leaving 10 bases between the germline ends. CDR1 SGHTA and CDR2 FQGNSA come from the germline V gene. CDR3 amino acids: CASSLAQGLGYTF. DNA of the CDR3: TGTGCCAGCAGCTTAGCGCAGGGACTGGGCTACACCTTC.

V usage is TRBV19 and J usage is TRBJ1-2, with D unclear. The CDR3 is 16 residues long. The germline gives CDR1 LNHDA, CDR2 SQIVND (reference sequence). The V end was cut by 7 bases, the J end by 5 bases, with 23 bases between. The CDR3: CASTTYGRNISYGYTF. CDR3 nucleotides: TGTGCCAGTACCACCTACGGGAGGAATATTTCTTATGGCTACACCTTC. Variable domain in full (rest from reference TRBV19 and TRBJ1-2): DGGITQSPKYLFRKEGQNVTLSCEQNLNHDAMYWYRQDPGQGLRLIYYSQIVNDFQKGDIAEGYSVSREKKESFPLTVTSAQKNPTAFYLCASTTYGRNISYGYTFGSGTRLTVV.

The table lists this clonotype with a few counts. V usage is TRBV7-2 and J usage is TRBJ2-5, with unresolved D. Deletions cut 5 bases from V and 2 bases from J, with 9 bases between. Germline CDR1 is SGHTA and CDR2 is FQGNSA. The CDR3 has 13 amino acids. CDR3 bases: TGTGCCAGCAGCCTGACATTACAAGAGACCCAGTACTTC. It translates to CASSLTLQETQYF.

A few counts support this clonotype. The V and J genes are TRBV24-1 and TRBJ2-7; 10 nucleotides match TRBD2. The CDR3 has 15 amino acids. Germline V gives CDR1 KGHDR, CDR2 SFDVKD. Unmatched junction bases numbered 3, after V lost 5 bases and J lost 0 bases. CDR3 sequence: CATSGTSGSSYEQYF. In nucleotides, the CDR3 is TGTGCCACCAGTGGGACTAGCGGTAGCTCCTACGAGCAGTACTTC.

This clonotype was recorded a few times. This chain links TRBV28 with TRBJ1-2, with 9 bases lining up with TRBD1. Losses at the gene ends were 3 bases for V and 0 bases for J; bases not matched to a gene: 5. The CDR3 contains 16 residues. Germline assignment: CDR1 MDHEN and CDR2 SYDVKM. CDR3 protein: CASSLHRGLANYGYTF. The CDR3 DNA is TGTGCCAGCAGTTTGCACAGGGGGCTCGCTAACTATGGCTACACCTTC.

This clonotype was counted only a few times. This chain uses TRBV5-1 with TRBJ2-7, with a tentative D call TRBD1 (5 bases). CDR1 SGHRS and CDR2 YFSETQ come from the germline V gene. With 5 bases removed from V and 3 bases from J, the gap between germline ends came to 12 bases. This CDR3 contains 13 residues. For the CDR3, the DNA is TGCGCCAGCAGTACGACCCAGGGCTACGAGCAGTACTTC. Residues: CASSTTQGYEQYF. Combining the CDR3 with reference TRBV5-1 and TRBJ2-7 gives the whole variable domain KAGVTQTPRYLIKTRGQQVTLSCSPISGHRSVSWYQQTPGQGLQFLFEYFSETQRNKGNFPGRFSGRQFSNSRSEMNVSTLELGDSALYLCASSTTQGYEQYFGPGTRLTVT.